The clone carrying this T cell receptor (beta chain) was seen at least ten times. After removal of 4 bases from V and 2 bases from J, the junction contained 10 bases not matched to a gene. CDR3 length equals 17 residues. The germline CDR1 and CDR2 sequences are SGHRS and YFSETQ. This sample is part of a study of spatial heterogeneity in lung cancer. Study background: Beta-chain sequences were consistently detected more often than alpha-chain sequences. The study observed each unique TCR and UMI combination more than ten times on average in raw reads.

Specified time point: sample taken at primary tumor resection. From tumor, nontumor lung or frozen PBMC, whole RNA was taken unsorted for sequencing. Patients with untreated early-stage non-small cell lung cancer, numbering roughly 69, were the donors. In the library, each TCR cDNA molecule bore its own unique molecular identifier. TCRdb passed the 5' RACE reads through MiXCR, listing each CDR3 protein once. The data hold 50,000 to 65,000 distinct CDR3 sequences, with 6% to 9% observed a single time. The chain carries TRBV5-1 and TRBJ2-1, with 9 bases identical to TRBD1. This material consisted of PBMCs, taken at surgery. This sequence was found in a female donor with early-stage non-small cell lung cancer. The CDR3, as DNA: TGCGCCAGCAGCCGCCGAGCCGGGACAGGGCCCTACAATGAGCAGTTCTTC. Translating it yields CASSRRAGTGPYNEQFF.